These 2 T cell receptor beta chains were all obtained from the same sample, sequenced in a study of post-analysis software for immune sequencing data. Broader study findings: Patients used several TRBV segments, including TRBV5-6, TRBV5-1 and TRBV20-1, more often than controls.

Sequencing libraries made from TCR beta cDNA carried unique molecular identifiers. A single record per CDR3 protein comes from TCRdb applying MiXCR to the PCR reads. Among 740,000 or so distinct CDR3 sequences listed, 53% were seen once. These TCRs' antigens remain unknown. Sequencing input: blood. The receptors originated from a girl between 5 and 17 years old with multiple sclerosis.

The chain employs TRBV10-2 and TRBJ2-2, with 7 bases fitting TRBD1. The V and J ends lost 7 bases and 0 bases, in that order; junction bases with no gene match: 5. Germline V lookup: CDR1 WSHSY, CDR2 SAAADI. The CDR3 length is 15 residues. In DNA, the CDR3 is TGCGCCAGCAAGCTAGGGACAGCGAACACCGGGGAGCTGTTTTTT. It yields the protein CASKLGTANTGELFF.

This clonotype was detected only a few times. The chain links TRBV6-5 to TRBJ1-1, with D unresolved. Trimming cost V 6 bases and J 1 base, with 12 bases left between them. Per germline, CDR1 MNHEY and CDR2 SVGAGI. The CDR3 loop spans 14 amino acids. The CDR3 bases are TGTGCCAGCAGCCCCGGACTGGCGAACACTGAAGCTTTCTTT. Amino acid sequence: CASSPGLANTEAFF.